This T cell receptor beta chain stems from a study of blood T cell repertoires in COVID-19. There are 15 residues in the CDR3. Germline V gene lookup returns CDR1 MNHEY and CDR2 SVGAGI. The V gene end was trimmed by 5 bases and the J gene end by 6 bases; junction bases not matched to a gene: 7. TCRdb keeps only in-frame clones here, not all; method: immunoSEQ multiplex PCR. The sample lists 140,000 to 150,000 clones, 75% to 90% occurring once. This TCR was sampled from a man in his fifties or sixties with active or convalescent COVID-19. The sample consisted of peripheral blood. V and J are TRBV6-5 and TRBJ1-5; 10 nucleotides align to TRBD1. Written as DNA, the CDR3 is TGTGCCAGCAGTCTTGGACAGGGGGTCGGTCAGCCCCAGCATTTT. Its translation is CASSLGQGVGQPQHF.